The source of this T cell receptor beta chain is a study of CD8 T cells in Susac syndrome. Germline V gene sequence: CDR1 SGHTA, CDR2 FQGNSA. CDR3 length: 15 residues. V gave up 5 bases and J gave up 5 bases, with 18 bases separating them. The RNA, roughly 0.45 to 1 ug, was put through reverse transcription using random hexamers. TCRdb ran MiXCR on the immunoSEQ multiplex PCR reads and lists one entry per CDR3 protein. The sample carries a few hundred thousand distinct CDR3 sequences, nearly 97% recorded once. The sample comprised CD4+ T cells from PBMCs. This clonotype was sampled from a human donor with multiple sclerosis. V and J are TRBV7-2 and TRBJ1-2; D possibly corresponds to TRBD1 (6 bases). The CDR3 spells CASSARQAGIYGYTF. CDR3 DNA sequence: TGTGCCAGCAGCGCCAGACAGGCAGGGATATATGGCTACACCTTC. Supplemented by reference TRBV7-2 and TRBJ1-2, the full variable domain reads GAGVSQSPSNKVTEKGKDVELRCDPISGHTALYWYRQSLGQGLEFLIYFQGNSAPDKSGLPSDRFSAERTGGSVSTLTIQRTQQEDSAVYLCASSARQAGIYGYTFGSGTRLTVV.